The subject of this entry is one T cell receptor beta chain. This clonotype was counted at least ten times. It has no known antigen specificity. There are no base qualities to consult, and no much larger clone falls within one base. These data belong to a study of T cells in Graves' hyperthyroidism and ophthalmopathy (dated by TCRdb to the late 2010s). Background for the entire study: Peripheral blood samples were taken at initial diagnosis, before any treatment was given. TCR V-J signatures able to tell the groups apart were searched for in a discovery cohort of 100 patients, of whom 43 had Graves' ophthalmopathy and around 57 had stable Graves' hyperthyroidism. Prospective prediction of ophthalmopathy was tested in an independent validation cohort consisting of 18 hyperthyroidism patients and about 17 patients who later progressed to ophthalmopathy. The 100 discovery patients were randomly split 7:3 into training and test sets. In addition, the study compared T-cell repertoires in thyroid tissue and in blood from about six Graves' hyperthyroidism patients. Following sampling, methimazole starting at 30 mg daily was given to hyperthyroidism patients, and high-dose intravenous methylprednisolone was given to ophthalmopathy patients. According to the paper, TCR Vbeta CDR3 sequencing was carried out on 135 peripheral blood samples, which came from approximately 41 ophthalmopathy, about 75 hyperthyroidism and about 17 progressor patients. On the study overall, not on this receptor specifically: Most expanded thyroid clonotypes (frequency above 0.001) were also detected in blood, a finding suggesting that blood repertoires may reflect thyroid immune responses. A model built on a 13 V-J signature distinguished ophthalmopathy from stable hyperthyroidism, reaching about 88% sensitivity and under 84% specificity in cross-validation and 80%/75% in testing. During validation, the model predicted progression to ophthalmopathy a median of around 7 months ahead of onset, with approximately 70% sensitivity and under 85% specificity. Sample size was not statistically predetermined, and blinding of investigators to group allocation was not performed.

In the ophthalmopathy patients, disease was moderately to severely active, with a Clinical Activity Score of 3 or more, a NOSPECS grade of 4 or more, and a duration of less than 3 months. Any patient with an uncontrolled infection, another autoimmune disease, pregnancy or lactation was excluded. Diagnoses relied on clinical symptoms, serum thyroxine and TRAb, thyroid ultrasound and orbital computed tomography. Ficoll-Paque density gradient centrifugation was used to isolate PBMCs from approximately 10 ml of fresh peripheral blood. Trizol reagent was used to extract total RNA, and RNA quality was then checked on an Agilent 2100 Bioanalyzer. The TCR beta CDR3 regions were amplified from RNA transcripts. The first round of RT-PCR for the TCR CDR3 was performed with the HTBI primer set and the Qiagen OneStep RT-PCR kit. Libraries were constructed in a second round of multiplex PCR, after which size selection and purification were performed. Libraries were sequenced paired-end with 100 bp reads on an Illumina HiSeq2000. From the authors' description of their analysis: Raw data were processed with SOAPnuke, discarding reads with adapters, uncalled bases, mean Phred below 15, or no exact constant-primer or identifier match. High-quality paired reads were merged using COPE v1.2.5, and each unique nucleotide sequence was defined as a clonotype. Clonotypes were aligned to IMGT TRBV, TRBD and TRBJ reference segments using MiTCR v1.1. Analysis was restricted to V-J combinations with a frequency above 0.0001, which covered roughly 99% of repertoires. The TCS score was defined as the ratio of F50 (clonal expansion) to E x V (chaos), calculated using BLOSUM62-based TCRdist between CDR3 peptides within each V-J. Welch's t-statistics and random forest reduced roughly 530 V-J features to 13, which were used in a naive Bayes classifier (R e1071). The public reads were quality trimmed at Q25 with fastp and then assembled into clones with MiXCR by TCRdb, keeping productive beta chains. When rows share a CDR3 protein, they turn into one entry using the most common DNA and genes. V and J calls and clone size were set by TCRdb, not the authors. This sample holds about half a million distinct CDR3 sequences; 16% were observed only once. Of the sample, around 28% falls within the top ten clones.

This clonotype was obtained from a woman aged 30 to 39 with Graves' ophthalmopathy. Input material: blood.

The CDR3 is CASSLTSGRTGELFF. The sequence in DNA is TGTGCCAGCAGCTTAACTAGCGGGAGGACCGGGGAGCTGTTTTTT. The chain employs TRBV11-1 and TRBJ2-2; 12 central bases correspond to TRBD2. Looking up the germline V gene (reference sequence) yields CDR1 SGHAT and CDR2 FQDESV. V ends up 2 bases short and J 5 bases short, with an unmatched junction base count of 0. The CDR3 covers 15 residues, taking in both the cysteine and the phenylalanine. CDR3 DNA is the only sequence kept; it has 45 bases, read in frame from the first base.